This TCR beta chain was identified during a study of T-cell reconstitution after alpha-beta-depleted transplantation in children. The CDR3 sequence is 15 residues long. Trimming pared 0 bases from V and 5 bases from J, leaving 13 bases between. CDR1 and CDR2 (germline): ENHRY, SYGVKD. Preparation of the TCRbeta library used unique molecular identifiers. One entry per CDR3 protein results from TCRdb running MiXCR on the PCR reads. The table includes about 600,000 distinct CDR3 sequences, roughly a tenth detected once. This TCR was sampled from a human donor who donated a stem cell graft to a child with acute myeloid leukemia. This chain connects TRBV10-3 to TRBJ1-1; a possible D gene is TRBD1 (6 bases). The sequenced sample was PBMCs from the stem cell graft donor, obtained from the stem cell graft. The DNA for the CDR3 is TGTGCCATCAGTGAGTCAACAGGGAGGGGGACTGAAGCTTTCTTT. Encoded protein: CAISESTGRGTEAFF.